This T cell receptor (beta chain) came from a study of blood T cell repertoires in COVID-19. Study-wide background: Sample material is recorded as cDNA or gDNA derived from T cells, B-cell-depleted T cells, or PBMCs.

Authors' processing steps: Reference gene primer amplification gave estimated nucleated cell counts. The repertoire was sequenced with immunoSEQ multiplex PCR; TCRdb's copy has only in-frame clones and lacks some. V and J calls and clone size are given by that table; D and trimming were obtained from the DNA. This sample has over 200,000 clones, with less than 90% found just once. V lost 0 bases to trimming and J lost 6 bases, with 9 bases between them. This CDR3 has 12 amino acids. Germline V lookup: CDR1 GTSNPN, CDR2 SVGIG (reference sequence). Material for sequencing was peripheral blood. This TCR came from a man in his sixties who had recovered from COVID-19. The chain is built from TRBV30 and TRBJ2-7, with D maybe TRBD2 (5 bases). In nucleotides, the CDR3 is TGTGCCTGGAGTGTTGCCGGAGGCGAGCAGTACTTC. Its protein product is CAWSVAGGEQYF.